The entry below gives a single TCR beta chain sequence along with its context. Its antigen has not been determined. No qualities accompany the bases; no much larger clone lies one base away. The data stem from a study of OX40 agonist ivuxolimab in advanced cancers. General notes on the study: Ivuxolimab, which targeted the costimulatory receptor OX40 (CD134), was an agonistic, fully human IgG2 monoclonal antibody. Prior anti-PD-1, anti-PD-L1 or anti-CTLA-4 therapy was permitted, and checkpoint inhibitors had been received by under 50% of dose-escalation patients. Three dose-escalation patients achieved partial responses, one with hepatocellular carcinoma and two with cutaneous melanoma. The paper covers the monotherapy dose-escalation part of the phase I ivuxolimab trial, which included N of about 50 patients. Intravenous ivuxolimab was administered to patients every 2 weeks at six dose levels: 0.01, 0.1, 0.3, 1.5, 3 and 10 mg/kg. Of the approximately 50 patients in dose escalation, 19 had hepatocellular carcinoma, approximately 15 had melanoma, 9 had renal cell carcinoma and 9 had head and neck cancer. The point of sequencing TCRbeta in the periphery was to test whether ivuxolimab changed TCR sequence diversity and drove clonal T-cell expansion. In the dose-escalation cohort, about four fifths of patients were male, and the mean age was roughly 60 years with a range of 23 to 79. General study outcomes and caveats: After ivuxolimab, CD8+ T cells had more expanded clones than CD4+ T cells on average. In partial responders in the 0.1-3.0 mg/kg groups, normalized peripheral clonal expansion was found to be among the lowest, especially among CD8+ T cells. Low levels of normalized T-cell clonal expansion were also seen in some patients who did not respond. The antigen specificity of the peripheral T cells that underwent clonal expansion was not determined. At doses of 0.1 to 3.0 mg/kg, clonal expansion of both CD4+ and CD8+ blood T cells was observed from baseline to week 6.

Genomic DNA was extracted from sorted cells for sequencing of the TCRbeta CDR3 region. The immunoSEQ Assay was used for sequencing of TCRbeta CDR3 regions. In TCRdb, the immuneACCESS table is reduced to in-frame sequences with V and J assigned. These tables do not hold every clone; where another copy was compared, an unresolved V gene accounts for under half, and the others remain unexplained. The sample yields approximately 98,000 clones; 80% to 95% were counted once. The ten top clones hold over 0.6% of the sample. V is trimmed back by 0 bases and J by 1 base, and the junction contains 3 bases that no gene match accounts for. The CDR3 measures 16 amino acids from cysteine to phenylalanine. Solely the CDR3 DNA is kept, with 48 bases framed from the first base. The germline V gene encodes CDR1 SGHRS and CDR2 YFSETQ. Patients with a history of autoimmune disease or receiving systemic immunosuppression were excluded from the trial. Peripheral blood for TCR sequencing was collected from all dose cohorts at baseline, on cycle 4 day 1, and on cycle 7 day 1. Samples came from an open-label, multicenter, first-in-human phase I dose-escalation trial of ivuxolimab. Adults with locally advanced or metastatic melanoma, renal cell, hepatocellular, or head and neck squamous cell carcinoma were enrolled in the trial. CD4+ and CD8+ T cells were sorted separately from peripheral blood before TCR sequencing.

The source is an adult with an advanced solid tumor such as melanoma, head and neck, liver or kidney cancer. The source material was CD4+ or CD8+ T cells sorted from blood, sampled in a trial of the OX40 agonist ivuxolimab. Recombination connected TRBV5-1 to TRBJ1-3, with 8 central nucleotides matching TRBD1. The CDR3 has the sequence CASSLGTGFSGNTIYF. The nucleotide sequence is TGCGCCAGCAGCTTGGGGACAGGGTTTTCTGGAAACACCATATATTTT. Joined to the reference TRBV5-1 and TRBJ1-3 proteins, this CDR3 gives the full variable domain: KAGVTQTPRYLIKTRGQQVTLSCSPISGHRSVSWYQQTPGQGLQFLFEYFSETQRNKGNFPGRFSGRQFSNSRSEMNVSTLELGDSALYLCASSLGTGFSGNTIYFGEGSWLTVV.